The clone carrying this T cell receptor beta chain was picked up many times. The antigen is unknown. Genomic DNA provided the template from which TCR beta VDJ and CDR3 profiles were obtained. TCRdb independently ran MiXCR on the reads; one entry per CDR3 protein. The profile shows about 180,000 distinct CDR3 sequences, approximately 49% of them singletons. These data belong to a study of CD8+CD57+ T cells in acquired aplastic anemia. Study-level information: Sorted CD4+ and CD8+ cell DNA averaged roughly 3 ug. Study-wide findings and caveats: Sharing between patients and controls was observed for twenty-nine CD8+ CDR3 sequences.

From germline, CDR1 is MNHEY and CDR2 SMNVEV (reference sequence). Between the trimmed V and J ends, which lost 4 bases and 0 bases, there was a span of 10 bases. This CDR3 is built from 14 residues. This receptor was identified in a human donor in good health. This chain connects TRBV27 to TRBJ2-7, with D uncertain. Sample: sorted CD4+, CD8+, or CD8+CD57+ T cells (not recorded which) from PBMCs. The CDR3 sequence is CASSSPTVSYEQYF. CDR3 sequence (DNA): TGTGCCAGCAGTTCCCCGACGGTCTCCTACGAGCAGTACTTC.